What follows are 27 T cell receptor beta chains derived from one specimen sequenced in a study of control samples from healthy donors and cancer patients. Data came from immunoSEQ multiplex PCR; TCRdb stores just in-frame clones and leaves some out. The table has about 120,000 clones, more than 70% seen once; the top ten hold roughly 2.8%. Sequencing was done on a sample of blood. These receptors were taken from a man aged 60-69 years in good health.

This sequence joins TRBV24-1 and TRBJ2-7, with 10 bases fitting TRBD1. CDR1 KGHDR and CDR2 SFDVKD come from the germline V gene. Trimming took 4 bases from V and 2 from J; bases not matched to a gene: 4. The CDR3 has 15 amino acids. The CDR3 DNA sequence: TGTGCCACCAGTGAGACCGGACAGGGGGCCTACGAGCAGTACTTC. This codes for CATSETGQGAYEQYF.

CDR3 coding DNA: TGTGCCAGCGCCGATAAAGGTTTAGGGAGCACAGATACGCAGTATTTT. This encodes CASADKGLGSTDTQYF. The chain employs TRBV11-2 and TRBJ2-3; D unclear. V lost 8 bases and J 0 bases, leaving 18 bases between the germline ends. There are 16 residues in the CDR3. Germline lookup yields CDR1 SGHAT and CDR2 FQNNGV. Looking up the rest from reference TRBV11-2 and TRBJ2-3 gives the full variable domain: EAGVAQSPRYKIIEKRQSVAFWCNPISGHATLYWYQQILGQGPKLLIQFQNNGVVDDSQLPKDRFSAERLKGVDSTLKIQPAKLEDSAVYLCASADKGLGSTDTQYFGPGTRLTVL.

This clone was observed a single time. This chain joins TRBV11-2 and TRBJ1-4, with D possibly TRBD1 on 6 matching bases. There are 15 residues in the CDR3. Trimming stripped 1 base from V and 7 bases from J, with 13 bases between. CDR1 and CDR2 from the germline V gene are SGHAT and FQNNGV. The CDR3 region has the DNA TGTGCCAGCAGCTTAGTGGGGGCGCGTACTGAAAAACTGTTTTTT. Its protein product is CASSLVGARTEKLFF.

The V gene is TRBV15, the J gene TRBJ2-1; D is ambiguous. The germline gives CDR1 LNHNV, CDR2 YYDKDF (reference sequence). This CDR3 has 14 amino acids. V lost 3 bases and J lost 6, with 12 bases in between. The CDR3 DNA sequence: TGTGCCACCAGCAGCCGCGACCCGTCCAATGAGCAGTTCTTC. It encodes CATSSRDPSNEQFF.

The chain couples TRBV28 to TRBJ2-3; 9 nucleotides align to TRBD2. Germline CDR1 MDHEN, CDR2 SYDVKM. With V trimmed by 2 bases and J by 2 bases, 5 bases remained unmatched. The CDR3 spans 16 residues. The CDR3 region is CASSLLTSGYTDTQYF. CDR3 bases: TGTGCCAGCAGTTTACTAACTAGCGGGTACACAGATACGCAGTATTTT.

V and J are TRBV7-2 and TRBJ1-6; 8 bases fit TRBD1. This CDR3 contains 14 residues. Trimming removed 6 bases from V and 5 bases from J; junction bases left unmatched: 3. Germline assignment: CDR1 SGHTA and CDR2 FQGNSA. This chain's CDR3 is CASRSGGNNSPLHF. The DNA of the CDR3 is TGTGCCAGCAGGTCAGGGGGCAATAATTCACCCCTCCACTTT.

This chain's CDR3 is CASRRTYSEAFF. Here the CDR3 DNA reads TGTGCCAGCAGGCGAACCTACAGTGAAGCTTTCTTT. The V gene is TRBV6-5, the J gene TRBJ1-1; D unclear. Germline V gives CDR1 MNHEY, CDR2 SVGAGI. The CDR3 has 12 amino acids. Deletions cut 6 bases from V and 7 bases from J, with 12 bases between.

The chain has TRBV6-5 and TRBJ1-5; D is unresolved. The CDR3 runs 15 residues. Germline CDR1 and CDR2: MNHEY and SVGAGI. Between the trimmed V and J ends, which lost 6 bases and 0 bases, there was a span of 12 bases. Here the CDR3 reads CASRADPYSNQPQHF. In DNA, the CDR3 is TGTGCCAGCAGGGCGGACCCGTATAGCAATCAGCCCCAGCATTTT.

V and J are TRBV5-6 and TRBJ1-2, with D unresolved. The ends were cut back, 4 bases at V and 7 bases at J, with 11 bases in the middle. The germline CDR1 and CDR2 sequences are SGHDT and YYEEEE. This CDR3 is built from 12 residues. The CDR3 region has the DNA TGTGCCAGCAGCACCTTAGGAAGTGGCTACACCTTC. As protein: CASSTLGSGYTF. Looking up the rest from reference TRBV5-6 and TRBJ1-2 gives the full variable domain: DAGVTQSPTHLIKTRGQQVTLRCSPKSGHDTVSWYQQALGQGPQFIFQYYEEEERQRGNFPDRFSGHQFPNYSSELNVNALLLGDSALYLCASSTLGSGYTFGSGTRLTVV.

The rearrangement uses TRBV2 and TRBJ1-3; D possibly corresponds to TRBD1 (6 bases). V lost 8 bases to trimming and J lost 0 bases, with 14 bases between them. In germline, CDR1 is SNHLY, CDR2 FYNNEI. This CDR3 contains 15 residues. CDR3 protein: CASALQGYSGNTIYF. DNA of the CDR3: TGTGCCAGCGCTCTACAGGGATACTCTGGAAACACCATATATTTT.

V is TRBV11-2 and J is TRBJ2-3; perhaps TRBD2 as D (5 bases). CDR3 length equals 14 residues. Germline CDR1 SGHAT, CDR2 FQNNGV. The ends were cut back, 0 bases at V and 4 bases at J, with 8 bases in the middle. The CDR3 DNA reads TGTGCCAGCAGCTTAGATCTCGGGGCAGATACGCAGTATTTT. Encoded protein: CASSLDLGADTQYF.

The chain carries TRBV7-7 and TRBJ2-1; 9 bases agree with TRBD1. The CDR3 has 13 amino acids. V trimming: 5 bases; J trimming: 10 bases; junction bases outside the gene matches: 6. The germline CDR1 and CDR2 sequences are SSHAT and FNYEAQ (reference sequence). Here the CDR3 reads CASSRTGAGEQFF. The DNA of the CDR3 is TGTGCCAGCAGCCGGACAGGGGCTGGGGAGCAGTTCTTC.

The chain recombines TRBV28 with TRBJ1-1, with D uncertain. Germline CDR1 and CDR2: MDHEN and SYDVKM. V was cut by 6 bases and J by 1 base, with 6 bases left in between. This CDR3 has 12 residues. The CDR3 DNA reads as TGTGCCAGCAGGCTGTGGAACACTGAAGCTTTCTTT. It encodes CASRLWNTEAFF.

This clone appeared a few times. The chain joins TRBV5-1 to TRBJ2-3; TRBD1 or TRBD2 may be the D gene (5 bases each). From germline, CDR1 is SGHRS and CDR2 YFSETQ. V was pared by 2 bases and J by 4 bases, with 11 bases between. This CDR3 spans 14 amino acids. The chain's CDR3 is CASSFGAGADTQYF. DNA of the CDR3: TGCGCCAGCAGCTTCGGGGCCGGGGCAGATACGCAGTATTTT. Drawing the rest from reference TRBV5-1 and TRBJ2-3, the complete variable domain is KAGVTQTPRYLIKTRGQQVTLSCSPISGHRSVSWYQQTPGQGLQFLFEYFSETQRNKGNFPGRFSGRQFSNSRSEMNVSTLELGDSALYLCASSFGAGADTQYFGPGTRLTVL.

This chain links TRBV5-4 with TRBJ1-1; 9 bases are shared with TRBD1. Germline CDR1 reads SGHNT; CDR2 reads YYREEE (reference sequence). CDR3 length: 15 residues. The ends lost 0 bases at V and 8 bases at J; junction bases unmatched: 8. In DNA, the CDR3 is TGTGCCAGCAGCTTGGGGGGACAGGGACAAACCGAAGCTTTCTTT. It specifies CASSLGGQGQTEAFF.

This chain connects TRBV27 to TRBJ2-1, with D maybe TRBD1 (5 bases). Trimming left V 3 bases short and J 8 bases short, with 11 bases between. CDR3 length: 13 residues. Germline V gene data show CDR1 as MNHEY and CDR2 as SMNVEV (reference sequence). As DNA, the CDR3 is TGTGCCAGCAGTTTTACCAGGGCTCATGAGCAGTTCTTC. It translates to CASSFTRAHEQFF.

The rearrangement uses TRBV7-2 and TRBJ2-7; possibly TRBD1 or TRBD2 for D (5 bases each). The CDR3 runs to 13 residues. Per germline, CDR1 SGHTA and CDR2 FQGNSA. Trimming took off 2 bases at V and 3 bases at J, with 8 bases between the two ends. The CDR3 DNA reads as TGTGCCAGCAGCTTACTGGGGGACTACGAGCAGTACTTC. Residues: CASSLLGDYEQYF.

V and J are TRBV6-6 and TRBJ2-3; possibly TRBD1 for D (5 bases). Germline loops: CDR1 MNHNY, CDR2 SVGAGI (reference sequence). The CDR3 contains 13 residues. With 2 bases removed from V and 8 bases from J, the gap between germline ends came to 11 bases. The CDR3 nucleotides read TGTGCCAGCAGTTACCGGACAAGCTCTACGCAGTATTTT. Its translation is CASSYRTSSTQYF.

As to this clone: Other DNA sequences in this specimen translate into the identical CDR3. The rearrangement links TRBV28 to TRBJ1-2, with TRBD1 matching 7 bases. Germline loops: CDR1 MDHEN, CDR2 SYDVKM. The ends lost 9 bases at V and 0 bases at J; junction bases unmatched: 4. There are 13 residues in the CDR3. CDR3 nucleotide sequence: TGTGCCAGTGGGACAGCAGCTAACTATGGCTACACCTTC. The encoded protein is CASGTAANYGYTF.

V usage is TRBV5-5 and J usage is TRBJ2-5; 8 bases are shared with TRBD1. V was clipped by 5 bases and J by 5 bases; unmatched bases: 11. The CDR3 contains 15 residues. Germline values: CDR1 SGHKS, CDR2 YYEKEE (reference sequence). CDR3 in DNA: TGTGCCAGCAGACCTGACAGGGGCGGAGCGGAGACCCAGTACTTC. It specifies CASRPDRGGAETQYF.

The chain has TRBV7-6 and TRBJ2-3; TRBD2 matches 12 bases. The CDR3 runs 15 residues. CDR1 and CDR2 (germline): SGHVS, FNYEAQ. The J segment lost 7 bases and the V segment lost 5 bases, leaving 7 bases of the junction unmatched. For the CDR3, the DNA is TGTGCCAGCAGCCAAGGGACTAGCGGGCGACATACGCAGTATTTT. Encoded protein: CASSQGTSGRHTQYF.

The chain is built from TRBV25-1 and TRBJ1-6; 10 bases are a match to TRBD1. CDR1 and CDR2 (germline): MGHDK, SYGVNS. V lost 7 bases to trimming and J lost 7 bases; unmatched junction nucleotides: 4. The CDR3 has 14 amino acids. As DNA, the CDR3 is TGTGCCAGCATGGGGGACAGGGGAAATTCACCCCTCCACTTT. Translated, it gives CASMGDRGNSPLHF.

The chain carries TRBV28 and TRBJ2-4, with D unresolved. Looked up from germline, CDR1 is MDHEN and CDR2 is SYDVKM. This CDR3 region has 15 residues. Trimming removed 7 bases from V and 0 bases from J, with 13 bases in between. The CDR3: CASKLTNLAKNIQYF. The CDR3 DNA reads TGTGCCAGCAAACTTACGAACCTAGCCAAAAACATTCAGTACTTC.

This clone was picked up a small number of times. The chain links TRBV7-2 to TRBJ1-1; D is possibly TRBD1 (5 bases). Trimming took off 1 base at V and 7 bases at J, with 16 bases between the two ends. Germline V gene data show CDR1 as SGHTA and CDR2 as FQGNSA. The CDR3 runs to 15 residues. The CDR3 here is CASSLDGGGGLEAFF. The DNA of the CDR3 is TGTGCCAGCAGCTTAGACGGTGGGGGAGGGCTTGAAGCTTTCTTT.

This CDR3 is CASSGTGNSPLHF. CDR3 in DNA: TGTGCCAGCAGCGGGACAGGGAATTCACCCCTCCACTTT. The chain recombines TRBV9 with TRBJ1-6; TRBD1 matches at 8 bases. Losses at the gene ends were 3 bases for V and 7 bases for J; bases not matched to a gene: 0. Germline loops: CDR1 SGDLS, CDR2 YYNGEE. The CDR3 has 13 amino acids.

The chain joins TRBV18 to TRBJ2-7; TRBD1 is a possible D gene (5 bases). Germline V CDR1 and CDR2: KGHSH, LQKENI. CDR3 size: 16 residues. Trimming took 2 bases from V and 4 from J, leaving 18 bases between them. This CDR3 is CASSPGHPSSAYEQYF. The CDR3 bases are TGTGCCAGCTCACCAGGACACCCTTCGAGTGCGTACGAGCAGTACTTC. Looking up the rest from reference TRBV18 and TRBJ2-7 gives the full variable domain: NAGVMQNPRHLVRRRGQEARLRCSPMKGHSHVYWYRQLPEEGLKFMVYLQKENIIDESGMPKERFSAEFPKEGPSILRIQQVVRGDSAAYFCASSPGHPSSAYEQYFGPGTRLTVT.

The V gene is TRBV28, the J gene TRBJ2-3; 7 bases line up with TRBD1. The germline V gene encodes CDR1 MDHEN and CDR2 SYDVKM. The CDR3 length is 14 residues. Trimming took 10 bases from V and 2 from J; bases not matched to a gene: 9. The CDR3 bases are TGTGCCACCACAGGACAGGAGGTCACAGATACGCAGTATTTT. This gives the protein CATTGQEVTDTQYF.